One sample yielded the 27 T cell receptor beta chains listed below, sequenced in a study of shared clonotypes between healthy human individuals. Generated by immunoSEQ multiplex PCR, the TCRdb table keeps only in-frame clones and is missing some. The sample shows 2 million to 3 million clones, 90% to 95% of them seen only once. Sequenced: naive CD4+ T cells from PBMCs. Subset here: CD45RA+ positively selected. The receptors come from a man younger than 35 in good health. Some clones in this sample may be carry-over from other donors' samples.

In its sample, this clone was seen a few times. The V gene is TRBV11-2, the J gene TRBJ1-2; D is unclear. Germline CDR1 is SGHAT and CDR2 is FQNNGV. CDR3 length: 12 amino acids. V was cut by 1 base and J by 8 bases, with 8 bases left in between. The CDR3 loop reads CASSLGAGGYTF. As DNA, the CDR3 is TGTGCCAGCAGCTTAGGAGCTGGGGGCTACACCTTC.

A note on this clone: This specimen includes other DNA sequences encoding the same CDR3. The chain is built from TRBV7-2 and TRBJ2-3, with 10 bases identical to TRBD2. V gave up 5 bases and J gave up 2 bases; unmatched junction bases: 7. The CDR3 covers 16 residues. Per germline, CDR1 SGHTA and CDR2 FQGNSA. The DNA of the CDR3 is TGTGCCAGCAGCCCCAGGCTAGCGGGAGCCACAGATACGCAGTATTTT. Translated, it gives CASSPRLAGATDTQYF.

This chain connects TRBV5-1 to TRBJ2-3; 10 nucleotides match TRBD1. The CDR3 is 14 residues long. J lost 4 bases, V lost 10 bases, and 9 bases had no gene match. Germline V gives CDR1 SGHRS, CDR2 YFSETQ. This CDR3 reads CAARDRGKSDTQYF. CDR3 DNA sequence: TGCGCCGCCCGGGACAGGGGAAAGTCAGATACGCAGTATTTT.

The genes are TRBV10-3 and TRBJ2-1, with TRBD1 matching over 7 bases. Germline V gene sequence: CDR1 ENHRY, CDR2 SYGVKD. Trimming cost V 0 bases and J 5 bases; bases outside gene matches: 7. The CDR3 sequence is 16 residues long. In nucleotides, the CDR3 is TGTGCCATCAGTGAGTCTTTGGACAGGCGACACAATGAGCAGTTCTTC. This sequence encodes CAISESLDRRHNEQFF.

The rearrangement uses TRBV21-1 and TRBJ2-1; the table's D call of TRBD2 was not tested on the DNA. TRBV21-1 is tagged as a pseudogene. This CDR3 spans 13 amino acids. Written as DNA, the CDR3 is TGTGCCAGTTGTGGCCACTACTACAATGAGCAGTTCTTC. Its translation: CASCGHYYNEQFF.

The rearrangement uses TRBV28 and TRBJ2-7, with D uncertain. CDR3 length: 12 amino acids. CDR1 is MDHEN, CDR2 SYDVKM, per germline. V shed 3 bases and J shed 3 bases, with 6 bases lying between them. CDR3 sequence reads: CASSLQNYEQYF. CDR3 DNA: TGTGCCAGCAGTTTGCAGAACTACGAGCAGTACTTC.

Regarding this clone: This sample includes further DNA sequences coding for the same CDR3. V and J are TRBV5-1 and TRBJ1-4; TRBD1 matches at 9 bases. The CDR3 runs 15 residues. Germline V gene data show CDR1 as SGHRS and CDR2 as YFSETQ. V was clipped by 4 bases and J by 5 bases; unmatched bases: 6. CDR3 residues: CASSLSGTGNEKLFF. For the CDR3, the DNA is TGCGCCAGCAGCCTCTCCGGGACAGGGAATGAAAAACTGTTTTTT. Full variable domain (rest looked up from reference TRBV5-1 and TRBJ1-4): KAGVTQTPRYLIKTRGQQVTLSCSPISGHRSVSWYQQTPGQGLQFLFEYFSETQRNKGNFPGRFSGRQFSNSRSEMNVSTLELGDSALYLCASSLSGTGNEKLFFGSGTQLSVL.

The chain links TRBV27 to TRBJ2-1, with D perhaps given as TRBD1 or TRBD2 (5 bases each). Trimming shortened V by 1 base and J by 5 bases, and 12 bases separated the two germline ends. Per the germline V gene, CDR1 is MNHEY and CDR2 is SMNVEV (reference sequence). This CDR3 spans 15 amino acids. The CDR3 DNA follows: TGTGCCAGCAGTTTATGGGGGACCACAAACAATGAGCAGTTCTTC. It encodes CASSLWGTTNNEQFF.

The gene calls are TRBV30 and TRBJ2-3; D remains unclear. V shed 7 bases and J shed 1 base, with 9 bases lying between them. The CDR3 runs 12 residues. Germline CDR1 is GTSNPN and CDR2 is SVGIG (reference sequence). The CDR3 here is CALELGTDTQYF. The CDR3 nucleotides are TGTGCCTTAGAGTTGGGCACAGATACGCAGTATTTT.

CDR3 in amino acids: CATSRRGQANEKLFF. The CDR3 DNA is TGTGCCACCAGCAGACGGGGACAAGCAAATGAAAAACTGTTTTTT. The chain combines TRBV15 with TRBJ1-4; maybe TRBD1 (6 bases). Germline V gives CDR1 LNHNV, CDR2 YYDKDF (reference sequence). V dropped 2 bases and J dropped 5 bases, with 12 bases sitting between them. This CDR3 spans 15 amino acids.

J is TRBJ1-3 and V is TRBV28, with D possibly being TRBD1 (6 bases). V was cut by 6 bases and J by 9 bases, with 9 bases left in between. Germline assignment: CDR1 MDHEN and CDR2 SYDVKM. The CDR3 runs 11 residues. The CDR3 DNA follows: TGTGCCAGCAGCCGCAGGGGCACCATATATTTT. Its translation is CASSRRGTIYF.

The chain joins TRBV19 to TRBJ2-7, with 14 bases aligning to TRBD2. Germline V CDR1 and CDR2: LNHDA, SQIVND (reference sequence). This CDR3 has 15 amino acids. V was pared by 4 bases and J by 4 bases, with 3 bases of the junction left unmatched. Written as DNA, the CDR3 is TGTGCCAGTAGTAGGGGACTAGCGGGAGAGTACGAGCAGTACTTC. Amino acid sequence: CASSRGLAGEYEQYF.

J is TRBJ2-1 and V is TRBV5-4; the match to TRBD1 covers 7 bases. Germline CDR1 and CDR2: SGHNT and YYREEE (reference sequence). The CDR3 contains 13 residues. Trimming removed 3 bases from V and 9 bases from J; junction bases left unmatched: 6. The DNA for the CDR3 is TGTGCCAGCAGCTCGGACAGGAACGGTGAGCAGTTCTTC. Translating gives CASSSDRNGEQFF.

The chain recombines TRBV11-2 with TRBJ1-1; 7 bases align to TRBD1. V lost 5 bases to trimming and J lost 4 bases; unmatched junction nucleotides: 10. The CDR3 has 15 amino acids. Per the germline V gene, CDR1 is SGHAT and CDR2 is FQNNGV. As DNA, the CDR3 is TGTGCCAGCAGCCCGAGACAGGGTTATGCCACTGAAGCTTTCTTT. Translation gives CASSPRQGYATEAFF.

Concerning this clone: The sample carries other DNA sequences with the same CDR3. The J gene is TRBJ2-7, the V gene TRBV18; 8 bases are shared with TRBD1. Germline V gene sequence: CDR1 KGHSH, CDR2 LQKENI. The CDR3 runs 14 residues. V dropped 6 bases and J dropped 4; count of bases not matched to a gene: 8. The CDR3 is CASSPGTGPYEQYF. In nucleotides, the CDR3 is TGTGCCAGCTCGCCTGGGACAGGCCCATACGAGCAGTACTTC.

This chain connects TRBV28 to TRBJ1-1; tentatively, D is TRBD1 (5 bases). V lost 10 bases, J lost 0 bases, and 15 bases lay in between. This CDR3 has 14 amino acids. CDR1 is MDHEN, CDR2 SYDVKM, per germline. The CDR3 loop is CATIGAGMNTEAFF. The CDR3 nucleotides read TGTGCCACAATCGGGGCGGGGATGAACACTGAAGCTTTCTTT.

The rearrangement uses TRBV2 and TRBJ1-2, with D unresolved. The germline V gene has CDR1 SNHLY and CDR2 FYNNEI. With 6 bases removed from V and 6 bases from J, the gap between germline ends came to 14 bases. The CDR3 runs 13 residues. The CDR3 DNA sequence: TGTGCCAGCAGACAGCTGCCTGGGGATGGCTACACCTTC. Translation gives CASRQLPGDGYTF. Full variable domain (outside the CDR3, taken from reference TRBV2 and TRBJ1-2): EPEVTQTPSHQVTQMGQEVILRCVPISNHLYFYWYRQILGQKVEFLVSFYNNEISEKSEIFDDQFSVERPDGSNFTLKIRSTKLEDSAMYFCASRQLPGDGYTFGSGTRLTVV.

The chain couples TRBV5-1 to TRBJ2-3; 9 nucleotides align to TRBD1. V shed 4 bases, J shed 5 bases, and the junction held 8 bases outside the gene matches. This CDR3 is built from 15 residues. Germline CDR1 SGHRS, CDR2 YFSETQ. The DNA of the CDR3 is TGCGCCAGCAGCAAAAGGACAGGGGTGAAAGATACGCAGTATTTT. Translating gives CASSKRTGVKDTQYF. Combining the CDR3 with reference TRBV5-1 and TRBJ2-3 gives the whole variable domain KAGVTQTPRYLIKTRGQQVTLSCSPISGHRSVSWYQQTPGQGLQFLFEYFSETQRNKGNFPGRFSGRQFSNSRSEMNVSTLELGDSALYLCASSKRTGVKDTQYFGPGTRLTVL.

The V gene is TRBV11-2, the J gene TRBJ2-7; 10 nucleotides agree with TRBD1. Germline V gives CDR1 SGHAT, CDR2 FQNNGV. The CDR3 covers 15 residues. The junction had 8 bases not matched to a gene; V was cut back by 3 bases and J by 6 bases. This chain's CDR3 is CASSFTAGTGAEQYF. In nucleotides, the CDR3 is TGTGCCAGCAGCTTTACGGCCGGGACAGGGGCCGAGCAGTACTTC.

The chain combines TRBV4-1 with TRBJ2-7; no clear D gene. The CDR3 has 13 residues. V was clipped by 0 bases and J by 7 bases, with 10 bases between them. Germline CDR1 is MGHRA and CDR2 is YSYEKL. CDR3 coding DNA: TGCGCCAGCAGCCAAGAGTGGGGTGGAGAGCAGTACTTC. It is translated as CASSQEWGGEQYF.

V is TRBV6-6 and J is TRBJ1-3, with D tentatively TRBD1 (5 bases). The V gene's germline CDR1 is MNHNY and CDR2 SVGAGI (reference sequence). The V gene lost 5 bases and the J gene lost 0 bases, with 11 bases spanning the gap. This CDR3 spans 15 amino acids. The DNA for the CDR3 is TGTGCCAGCAGTCCAAACAGGTCCTCTGGAAACACCATATATTTT. It specifies CASSPNRSSGNTIYF.

The chain joins TRBV5-6 to TRBJ1-2; no clear D. The germline V and J ends were trimmed by 4 bases and 6 bases, with 10 bases remaining between them. The CDR3 runs 12 residues. Per the germline V gene, CDR1 is SGHDT and CDR2 is YYEEEE. Here the CDR3 reads CASSGLGDGYTF. CDR3 bases: TGTGCCAGCAGCGGTCTGGGCGATGGCTACACCTTC.

This chain uses TRBV7-2 with TRBJ2-1; D might be TRBD1 (5 bases). CDR1 and CDR2 (germline): SGHTA, FQGNSA. V dropped 2 bases and J dropped 3 bases, with 14 bases sitting between them. The CDR3 is made up of 16 amino acids. CDR3 loop: CASSLFPSGFYNEQFF. As DNA, the CDR3 is TGTGCCAGCAGCTTATTCCCCTCAGGGTTCTACAATGAGCAGTTCTTC.

The count of this clone is one. The chain couples TRBV27 to TRBJ1-2; no reliable D call. The CDR3 length is 14 residues. V dropped 3 bases and J dropped 4 bases, with 12 bases sitting between them. Germline CDR1 reads MNHEY; CDR2 reads SMNVEV (reference sequence). CDR3 loop: CASSFVPEGYGYTF. The CDR3 DNA reads as TGTGCCAGCAGTTTTGTCCCGGAGGGCTATGGCTACACCTTC.

As regards this clone: In the same sample, other DNA sequences code for this CDR3. The J gene is TRBJ2-2, the V gene TRBV9; 9 bases are shared with TRBD2. There are 16 residues in the CDR3. From germline, CDR1 is SGDLS and CDR2 YYNGEE. With V trimmed by 4 bases and J by 1 base, 5 bases remained unmatched. The CDR3 reads CASSPRTSVNTGELFF. CDR3 nucleotides: TGTGCCAGCAGCCCCAGGACTAGCGTGAACACCGGGGAGCTGTTTTTT.

This chain uses TRBV25-1 with TRBJ2-1, with 9 bases matching TRBD2. The junction had 6 bases not matched to a gene; V was cut back by 5 bases and J by 7 bases. Germline V gene data show CDR1 as MGHDK and CDR2 as SYGVNS. The CDR3 is made up of 14 amino acids. CDR3 sequence: CASSLAGSTNEQFF. The CDR3 region has the DNA TGTGCCAGCAGTCTAGCGGGAAGTACGAATGAGCAGTTCTTC.

J is TRBJ2-1 and V is TRBV6-1; TRBD2 matches at 11 bases. V gave up 9 bases and J gave up 8 bases; unmatched junction bases: 9. Germline V gene sequence: CDR1 MNHNS, CDR2 SASEGT. CDR3 size: 14 residues. The CDR3 DNA reads as TGTGCCAGGAGATTACCGGGACTAGCGGATGAGCAGTTCTTC. It yields the protein CARRLPGLADEQFF.